This T cell receptor beta chain is from a study of T cell repertoires in cytomegalovirus infection (dated by TCRdb to about 2019). About the study as a whole: The HLA type of each donor mattered for the analysis, because public TCR beta signatures pointed to carriage of CMV infection along with the matching HLA type. What the work shows at the level of the full study, not this receptor alone: The ex vivo response was dominated by HLA-C-restricted CMV-specific TCR beta clonotypes, which also provided the single most frequent clonotype in two of eight donors. In both this cohort and an independent cohort of more than 350 donors, the cumulative frequency of public TCR beta family members distinguished carriers of CMV infection plus the relevant HLA type.

The junction shows trimming of 5 bases on V and 7 bases on J, and the gene matches do not reach 8 bases of it. The CDR3 starts with the cysteine, ends with the phenylalanine, and has 14 residues. CDR3 DNA is the only sequence kept; it has 42 bases, read in frame from the first base. The germline V gene (reference sequence) gives CDR1 as SEHNR and CDR2 as FQNEAQ. On this clonotype itself: No cognate antigen has been identified for it. No base quality information exists; no much larger clone differs at one position.

This sample was sequenced with an Illumina HiSeq 1500. TCRdb reprocessed the public reads (quality trimming at Q25 with fastp, clone calling with MiXCR) and kept in-frame beta chains. Identical CDR3 protein sequences are pooled into one entry, listed with their most common genes and DNA. A total of more than 350,000 distinct CDR3 sequences appear in this sample, approximately 31% of them only once. The ten largest clones capture approximately 14% of the sample. The sequence was obtained from a human donor in good health (CMV status not recorded). Some clones in this sample may be carry-over from other donors' samples. Material: PBMCs. The chain uses TRBV7-9 and TRBJ2-1, and 7 junctional nucleotides match TRBD1. At the DNA level, the sequence is TGTGCCAGCAGCCCACCGACAGGGCCGAATGAGCAGTTCTTC. Its protein is CASSPPTGPNEQFF. Outside the CDR3, residues come from the reference TRBV7-9 and TRBJ2-1 proteins, so the full variable domain is: DTGVSQNPRHKITKRGQNVTFRCDPISEHNRLYWYRQTLGQGPEFLTYFQNEAQLEKSRLLSDRFSAERPKGSFSTLEIQRTEQGDSAMYLCASSPPTGPNEQFFGPGTRLTVL.